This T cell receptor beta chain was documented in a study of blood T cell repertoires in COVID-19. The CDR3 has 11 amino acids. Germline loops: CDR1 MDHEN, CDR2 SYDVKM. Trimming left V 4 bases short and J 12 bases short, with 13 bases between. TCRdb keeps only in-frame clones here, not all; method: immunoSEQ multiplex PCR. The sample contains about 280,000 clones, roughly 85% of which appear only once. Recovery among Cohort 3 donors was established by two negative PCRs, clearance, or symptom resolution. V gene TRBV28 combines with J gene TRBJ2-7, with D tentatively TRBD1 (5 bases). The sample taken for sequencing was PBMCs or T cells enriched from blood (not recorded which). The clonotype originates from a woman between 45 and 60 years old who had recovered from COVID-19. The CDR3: CASSSPDRRYF. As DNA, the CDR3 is TGTGCCAGCAGTTCTCCCGACAGACGGTACTTC.